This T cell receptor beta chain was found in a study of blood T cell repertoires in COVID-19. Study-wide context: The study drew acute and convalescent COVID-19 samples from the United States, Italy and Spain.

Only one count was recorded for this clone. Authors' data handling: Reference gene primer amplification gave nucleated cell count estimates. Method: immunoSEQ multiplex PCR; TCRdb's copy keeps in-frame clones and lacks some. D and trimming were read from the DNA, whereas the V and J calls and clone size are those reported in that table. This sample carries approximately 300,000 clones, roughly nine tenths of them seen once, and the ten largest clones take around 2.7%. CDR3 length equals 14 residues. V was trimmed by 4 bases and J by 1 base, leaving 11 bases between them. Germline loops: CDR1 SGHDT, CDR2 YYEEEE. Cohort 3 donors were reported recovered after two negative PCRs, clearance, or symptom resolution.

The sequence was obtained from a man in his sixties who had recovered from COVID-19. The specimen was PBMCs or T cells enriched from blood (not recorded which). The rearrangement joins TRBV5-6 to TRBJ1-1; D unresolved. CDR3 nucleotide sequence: TGTGCCAGCAGCCCCCTCCGGGAGAACACTGAAGCTTTCTTT. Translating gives CASSPLRENTEAFF.